The 6 T cell receptor beta chains given below trace back to one sample, sequenced in a study of cytomegalovirus exposure and HLA in healthy donors. 60 Vbeta and 13 Jbeta primers were used in PCR. Generated by immunoSEQ multiplex PCR, the TCRdb table keeps only in-frame clones and is missing some. Of 200,000 to 250,000 clones in the sample, 76% are singletons; the top ten hold under 0.8%. The specimen was PBMCs. The receptors derive from a man younger than 35 in good health and CMV-seronegative.

V usage is TRBV27 and J usage is TRBJ1-2, with D perhaps matching TRBD1 (6 bases). Trimming pared 3 bases from V and 7 bases from J, leaving 18 bases between. The CDR3 totals 15 residues. Germline lookup yields CDR1 MNHEY and CDR2 SMNVEV (reference sequence). The CDR3 is CASSFVKGEFVGYTF. CDR3 coding DNA: TGTGCCAGCAGTTTCGTAAAGGGGGAATTCGTTGGCTACACCTTC.

This clone was counted only a few times. The gene calls are TRBV2 and TRBJ2-1; TRBD2 matches 9 bases. CDR1 and CDR2 from the germline V gene are SNHLY and FYNNEI. The CDR3 has 15 residues. The J segment lost 6 bases and the V segment lost 6 bases, leaving 9 bases of the junction unmatched. The CDR3 sequence: CASSQGAGGLNEQFF. The CDR3 coding sequence is TGTGCCAGCAGCCAAGGGGCGGGAGGGCTCAATGAGCAGTTCTTC.

This clone was recorded a few times. The junction and the germline gene differ at one end; a read error may be behind it. CDR3 DNA: TGTGCCAGCAGTGAGTTCCTACCGCCTTTCTTC. Translated, it gives CASSEFLPPFF. The rearrangement links TRBV6-1 to TRBJ2-7; the D is unclear. CDR3 length: 11 amino acids. Germline values: CDR1 MNHNS, CDR2 SASEGT.

The J gene is TRBJ2-1, the V gene TRBV7-9; a possible D gene is TRBD2 (5 bases). V shed 5 bases and J shed 6 bases, with 11 bases lying between them. Germline V CDR1 and CDR2: SEHNR, FQNEAQ (reference sequence). The CDR3 covers 13 residues. CDR3 bases: TGTGCCAGCAGCAAGAGCGGAGGCAATGAGCAGTTCTTC. Its translation is CASSKSGGNEQFF.

The V and J genes are TRBV5-4 and TRBJ1-1; D remains unclear. The V end was cut by 0 bases, the J end by 1 base, with 10 bases between. CDR1 and CDR2 from the germline V gene are SGHNT and YYREEE (reference sequence). The CDR3 spans 15 residues. This CDR3 reads CASSLAGEPNTEAFF. Here the CDR3 DNA reads TGTGCCAGCAGCTTGGCCGGGGAACCGAACACTGAAGCTTTCTTT.

The chain couples TRBV11-2 to TRBJ2-1; 11 bases align to TRBD1. Per the germline V gene, CDR1 is SGHAT and CDR2 is FQNNGV. The CDR3 consists of 17 residues. V gave up 1 base and J gave up 6 bases; unmatched junction bases: 8. The chain's CDR3 is CASSLVIGGQGANEQFF. For the CDR3, the DNA is TGTGCCAGCAGCTTAGTGATAGGCGGACAGGGGGCCAATGAGCAGTTCTTC.